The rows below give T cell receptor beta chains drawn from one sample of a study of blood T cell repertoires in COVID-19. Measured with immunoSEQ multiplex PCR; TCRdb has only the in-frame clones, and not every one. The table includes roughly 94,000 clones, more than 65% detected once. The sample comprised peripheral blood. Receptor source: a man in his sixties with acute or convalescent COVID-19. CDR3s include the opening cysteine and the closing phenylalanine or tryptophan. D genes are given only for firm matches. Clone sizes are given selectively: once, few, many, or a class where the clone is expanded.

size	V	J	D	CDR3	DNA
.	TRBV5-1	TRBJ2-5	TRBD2	CASSYRVVAGQETQYF	TGCGCCAGCAGCTACCGGGTGGTAGCGGGGCAAGAGACCCAGTACTTC
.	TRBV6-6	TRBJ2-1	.	CASSYQGYNEQFF	TGTGCCAGCAGTTATCAGGGTTACAATGAGCAGTTCTTC
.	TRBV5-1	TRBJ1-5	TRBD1	CASSLAGGSSEPQHF	TGCGCCAGCAGCTTGGCAGGGGGTTCCTCGGAGCCCCAGCATTTT
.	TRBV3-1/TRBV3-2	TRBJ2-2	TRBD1	CASSLTGVTGELFF	TGTGCCAGCAGCTTGACAGGGGTCACCGGGGAGCTGTTTTTT
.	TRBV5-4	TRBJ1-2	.	CASSLAGMSWGYTF	TGTGCCAGCAGCTTGGCCGGGATGAGTTGGGGCTACACCTTC
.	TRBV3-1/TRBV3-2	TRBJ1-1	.	CASSTRDIQGTEAFF	TGTGCCAGCAGCACCCGGGACATTCAGGGCACTGAAGCTTTCTTT
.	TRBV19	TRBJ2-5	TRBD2	CASSIQLAGGRETQYF	TGTGCCAGTAGTATCCAGCTAGCGGGGGGGCGAGAGACCCAGTACTTC
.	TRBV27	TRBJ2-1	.	CASSFLDSYNEQFF	TGTGCCAGCAGTTTCCTCGACAGCTACAATGAGCAGTTCTTC
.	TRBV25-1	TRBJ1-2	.	CASSVHRDTGYTF	TGTGCCAGCAGTGTGCACCGGGACACTGGCTACACCTTC
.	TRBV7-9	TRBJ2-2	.	CASSFLGQNTGELFF	TGTGCCAGCAGCTTTCTAGGACAGAACACCGGGGAGCTGTTTTTT
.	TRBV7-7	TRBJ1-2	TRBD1	CASSPTGGNGYTF	TGTGCTAGCAGCCCTACAGGGGGCAATGGCTACACCTTC
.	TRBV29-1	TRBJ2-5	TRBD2	CSVNLAGKNQETQYF	TGCAGCGTTAACTTAGCGGGGAAAAACCAAGAGACCCAGTACTTC
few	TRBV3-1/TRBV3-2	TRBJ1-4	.	CASSPLGPTNEKLFF	TGTGCCAGCAGCCCCCTGGGCCCAACTAATGAAAAACTGTTTTTT
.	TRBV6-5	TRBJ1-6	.	CASSPGTYNSPLHF	TGTGCCAGCAGTCCAGGGACCTATAATTCACCCCTCCACTTT
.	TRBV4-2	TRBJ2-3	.	CASSQVLSNTQYF	TGTGCCAGCAGCCAAGTATTAAGCAATACGCAGTATTTT
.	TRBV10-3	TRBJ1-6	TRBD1	CAISPGQGSPLHF	TGTGCCATCAGCCCCGGACAGGGATCACCCCTCCACTTT
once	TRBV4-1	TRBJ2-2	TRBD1	CASSQTGGTGELFF	TGCGCCAGCAGCCAGACAGGGGGTACCGGGGAGCTGTTTTTT
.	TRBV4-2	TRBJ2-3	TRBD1	CASRSDRGADTQYF	TGTGCCAGCAGATCGGACAGGGGGGCAGATACGCAGTATTTT
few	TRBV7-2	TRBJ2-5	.	CASSLRRGGLETQYF	TGTGCCAGCAGCTTAAGGAGGGGGGGCCTAGAGACCCAGTACTTC
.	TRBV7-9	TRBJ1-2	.	CASSSIPIQANYGYTF	TGTGCCAGCAGCTCCATCCCGATACAAGCTAACTATGGCTACACCTTC
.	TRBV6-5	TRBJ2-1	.	CASSSVRGLHEQFF	TGTGCCAGCAGTTCCGTTCGGGGACTGCATGAGCAGTTCTTC
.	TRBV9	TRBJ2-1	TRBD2	CASSVVKGGGSYNEQFF	TGTGCCAGCAGCGTAGTTAAGGGCGGGGGGTCCTACAATGAGCAGTTCTTC
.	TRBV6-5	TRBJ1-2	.	CASSYLISEGYTF	TGTGCCAGCAGTTACCTGATTTCGGAGGGCTACACCTTC
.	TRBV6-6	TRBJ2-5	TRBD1	CASSRPDRVGETQYF	TGTGCCAGCAGCCGACCGGACAGGGTGGGAGAGACCCAGTACTTC
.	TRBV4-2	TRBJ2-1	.	CASSQAPDSAYNEQFF	TGTGCCAGCAGCCAAGCCCCGGACAGCGCCTACAATGAGCAGTTCTTC
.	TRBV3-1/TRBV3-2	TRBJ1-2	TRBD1	CASSQDWGQGQYTFWNGYTF	TGTGCCAGCAGCCAAGATTGGGGACAGGGGCAATACACATTTTGGAATGGCTACACCTTC
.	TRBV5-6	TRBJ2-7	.	CASSLFAYEQYF	TGTGCCAGCAGCTTGTTCGCCTACGAGCAGTACTTC
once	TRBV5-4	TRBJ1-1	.	CASSLTANTEAFF	TGTGCCAGCAGCCTGACAGCGAACACTGAAGCTTTCTTT
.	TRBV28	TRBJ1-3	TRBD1	CASSSPGQAFFSGNTIYF	TGTGCCAGCAGTTCACCGGGACAGGCGTTTTTCTCTGGAAACACCATATATTTT
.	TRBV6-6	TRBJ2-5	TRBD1	CASRSTGVETQYF	TGTGCCAGCAGATCCACAGGGGTAGAGACCCAGTACTTC
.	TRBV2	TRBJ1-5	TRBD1	CASSFTGVGDQPQHF	TGTGCCAGCAGTTTTACAGGGGTAGGCGATCAGCCCCAGCATTTT
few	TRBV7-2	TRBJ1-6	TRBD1	CASSSRGADRVHSPLHF	TGTGCCAGCAGCTCGAGAGGGGCGGACAGGGTACATTCACCCCTCCACTTT
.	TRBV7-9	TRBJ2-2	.	CASSKGGGRTGELFF	TGTGCCAGCAGCAAAGGAGGGGGTAGGACCGGGGAGCTGTTTTTT
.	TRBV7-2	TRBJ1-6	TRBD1	CASSLAGQGNSPLHF	TGTGCCAGCAGCTTAGCTGGACAGGGGAATTCACCCCTCCACTTT
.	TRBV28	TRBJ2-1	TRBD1	CASSFPMGDRAGNEQFF	TGTGCCAGCAGTTTTCCCATGGGAGACAGGGCAGGCAATGAGCAGTTCTTC
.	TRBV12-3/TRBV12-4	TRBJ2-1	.	CASSLKGSNEQFF	TGTGCCAGCAGTTTGAAAGGGAGCAATGAGCAGTTCTTC
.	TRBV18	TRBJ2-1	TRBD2	CASSSGLAGYNEQFF	TGTGCCAGCTCTTCGGGACTAGCGGGGTACAATGAGCAGTTCTTC
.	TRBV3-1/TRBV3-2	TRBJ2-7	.	CASSQGANEQYF	TGTGCCAGCAGCCAGGGGGCGAACGAGCAGTACTTC
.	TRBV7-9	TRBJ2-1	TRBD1	CASSLILRTGDDEQFF	TGTGCCAGCAGCCTTATACTAAGGACAGGGGATGACGAGCAGTTCTTC
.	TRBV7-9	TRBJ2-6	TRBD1	CASSLRPGQGSGANVLTF	TGTGCCAGCAGCTTACGACCGGGACAGGGGTCTGGGGCCAACGTCTTGACTTTC
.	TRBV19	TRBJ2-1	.	CASSIGGGYLSNEQFF	TGTGCCAGTAGTATAGGTGGGGGGTATCTCTCCAATGAGCAGTTCTTC
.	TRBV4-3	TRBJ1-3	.	CASSPGYGVGNTIYF	TGCGCCAGCAGCCCAGGGTATGGGGTCGGAAACACCATATATTTT
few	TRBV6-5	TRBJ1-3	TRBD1	CASSYGHRQGGNTIYF	TGTGCCAGCAGCTACGGCCACCGACAGGGGGGGAACACCATATATTTT
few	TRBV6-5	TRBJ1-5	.	CASSKTGPSPPQHF	TGTGCCAGCAGTAAGACAGGTCCCTCTCCCCCCCAGCATTTT
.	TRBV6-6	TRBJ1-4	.	CASVRETNEKLFF	TGTGCCAGCGTCCGGGAAACTAATGAAAAACTGTTTTTT
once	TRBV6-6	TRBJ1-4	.	CASRPREGNEKLFF	TGTGCCAGCAGACCGAGGGAGGGTAATGAAAAACTGTTTTTT